A selection of T cell receptor beta chains follows, all from one sample in a study of blood T cell repertoires in COVID-19. Sequencing used immunoSEQ multiplex PCR; TCRdb keeps in-frame clones, though not all of them. The table records more than 25,000 clones, 80% to 95% of them present only once. The material sequenced was peripheral blood. The receptors shown here come from a man in his 70s with active or convalescent COVID-19. CDR3s include the opening cysteine and the closing phenylalanine or tryptophan. The order of the fields is D gene, clone size, V gene, J gene, CDR3 protein, CDR3 DNA. D genes are given only for firm matches. Clone size is not always given. Where it is, it says once, few, many or a class for expanded clones.

>TRBD2|.|TRBV7-9|TRBJ2-7
CASSQAGAYEQYF
TGTGCCAGCAGCCAAGCGGGGGCCTACGAGCAGTACTTC
>.|.|TRBV5-6|TRBJ1-1
CASSPWTTPNTEAFF
TGTGCCAGCAGCCCGTGGACAACTCCGAACACTGAAGCTTTCTTT
>TRBD1|.|TRBV6-5|TRBJ1-1
CASSRQGQGNEAFF
TGTGCCAGCAGCCGACAGGGGCAGGGGAATGAAGCTTTCTTT
>.|.|TRBV10-3|TRBJ2-1
CAISDPGQRRYEQFF
TGTGCCATCAGTGACCCGGGACAAAGAAGGTATGAGCAGTTCTTC
>TRBD1|.|TRBV2|TRBJ2-7
CASKDRVLSHEQYF
TGTGCCAGCAAAGACAGGGTCCTAAGCCACGAGCAGTACTTC
>TRBD1|.|TRBV18|TRBJ1-2
CASSPGTGGYGYTF
TGTGCCAGCTCGCCCGGGACAGGGGGCTATGGCTACACCTTC
>TRBD2|.|TRBV28|TRBJ2-1
CASTTSGRRGEQFF
TGTGCCAGCACGACTAGCGGGAGGCGGGGTGAGCAGTTCTTC
>TRBD2|.|TRBV9|TRBJ2-3
CASSPRPGREGQDTQYF
TGTGCCAGCAGCCCCCGACCCGGGCGGGAGGGCCAAGATACGCAGTATTTT
>TRBD1|.|TRBV7-9|TRBJ2-5
CASSLRQGETQYF
TGTGCCAGCAGCTTGAGACAGGGAGAGACCCAGTACTTC
>.|.|TRBV11-2|TRBJ2-2
CASSYYLGAGGELFF
TGTGCCAGCAGCTACTATTTAGGGGCCGGCGGGGAGCTGTTTTTT
>TRBD1|.|TRBV5-4|TRBJ2-5
CASSLSGGLRETQYF
TGTGCCAGCAGCCTTTCAGGGGGCCTGAGAGAGACCCAGTACTTC
>TRBD1|once|TRBV2|TRBJ2-7
CASRHRGWMNEQYF
TGTGCCAGCAGGCACAGGGGTTGGATGAACGAGCAGTACTTC
>TRBD1|.|TRBV7-3|TRBJ2-6
CASSLMGTGGGGANVLTF
TGTGCCAGCAGCTTAATGGGGACAGGGGGCGGGGGGGCCAACGTCCTGACTTTC
>TRBD1|once|TRBV15|TRBJ1-2
CATSRDWRGRSEGYTF
TGTGCCACCAGCAGAGATTGGAGGGGGCGGTCCGAGGGCTACACCTTC
>TRBD1|once|TRBV5-1|TRBJ1-3
CASSDPGGAGNTIYF
TGCGCCAGCAGCGATCCAGGGGGCGCGGGAAACACCATATATTTT
>TRBD2|.|TRBV19|TRBJ2-1
CASSIAGVAGAGEQFF
TGTGCCAGTAGTATAGCAGGGGTAGCGGGAGCAGGTGAGCAGTTCTTC
>TRBD1|.|TRBV27|TRBJ1-2
CASSAGTGGAGGYTF
TGTGCCAGCAGTGCCGGGACAGGGGGCGCGGGGGGCTACACCTTC
>TRBD1|.|TRBV5-1|TRBJ2-5
CASSAGQGETQYF
TGCGCCAGCAGCGCCGGACAGGGAGAGACCCAGTACTTC
>.|.|TRBV6-5|TRBJ1-2
CASSYSAILDYGYTF
TGTGCCAGCAGTTACTCTGCTATTCTGGACTATGGCTACACCTTC
>.|.|TRBV12-3/TRBV12-4|TRBJ1-5
CASSLSGNQPQHF
TGTGCCAGCAGTTTATCGGGGAACCAGCCCCAGCATTTT
>.|.|TRBV7-2|TRBJ1-5
CASSLFRHSNQPQHF
TGTGCCAGCAGCTTATTCAGACATAGCAATCAGCCCCAGCATTTT
>TRBD1|.|TRBV28|TRBJ1-5
CASSLGGQGAWSNQPQHF
TGTGCCAGCAGTTTAGGGGGACAGGGGGCTTGGAGCAATCAGCCCCAGCATTTT
>.|.|TRBV24-1|TRBJ2-7
CATSDGSTYEQYF
TGTGCCACCAGTGATGGCAGTACCTACGAGCAGTACTTC
>TRBD2|once|TRBV2|TRBJ2-5
CASTKESGGGETQYF
TGTGCCAGCACAAAAGAAAGCGGGGGCGGTGAGACCCAGTACTTC
>TRBD1|.|TRBV28|TRBJ1-3
CASNGQGVGNTIYF
TGTGCCAGCAACGGTCAGGGGGTGGGAAACACCATATATTTT
>TRBD1|.|TRBV6-5|TRBJ1-1
CASSYGGGRGSTEAFF
TGTGCCAGCAGTTACGGTGGGGGCAGGGGGAGCACTGAAGCTTTCTTT
>TRBD1|once|TRBV6-6|TRBJ2-2
CASSERRRGRGELFF
TGTGCCAGCAGTGAGCGCCGTAGGGGGCGCGGGGAGCTGTTTTTT
>.|.|TRBV21-1|TRBJ2-3
CASPPAGVGPDTQYF
TGTGCCAGCCCTCCCGCGGGCGTAGGCCCAGATACGCAGTATTTT
>.|.|TRBV2|TRBJ1-1
CASSPSGETEAFF
TGTGCCAGCAGCCCCTCGGGGGAAACTGAAGCTTTCTTT
>.|.|TRBV11-3|TRBJ2-5
CASSLDGRTQETQYF
TGTGCCAGCAGCTTAGATGGCCGGACACAAGAGACCCAGTACTTC
>.|.|TRBV5-1|TRBJ1-2
CASSSSGQTTGYTF
TGCGCCAGCAGCTCCTCCGGACAGACGACTGGCTACACCTTC
>TRBD2|.|TRBV29-1|TRBJ2-1
CSVERGTTPYNEQFF
TGCAGCGTTGAGCGCGGGACTACTCCATACAATGAGCAGTTCTTC
>.|.|TRBV9|TRBJ1-1
CASSVSQDAAAFF
TGTGCCAGCAGCGTATCACAGGACGCCGCTGCTTTCTTT
>.|.|TRBV14|TRBJ1-2
CASSPDQGYYGYTF
TGTGCCAGCAGCCCAGACCAGGGTTACTATGGCTACACCTTC
>TRBD1|once|TRBV9|TRBJ1-2
CASSARQGDGYTF
TGTGCCAGCAGCGCCAGACAGGGCGATGGCTACACCTTC
>TRBD1|once|TRBV2|TRBJ1-2
CASSGQGHNYGYTF
TGTGCCAGCAGCGGACAGGGCCACAACTATGGCTACACCTTC
>.|.|TRBV11-3|TRBJ1-2
CASSLGEGPRYGYTF
TGTGCCAGCAGCTTAGGGGAGGGCCCACGCTATGGCTACACCTTC
>.|.|TRBV18|TRBJ1-2
CASSPPPGAYGYTF
TGTGCCAGCTCACCACCGCCAGGGGCCTATGGCTACACCTTC
>.|.|TRBV5-4|TRBJ1-2
CASSLVGRETYGYTF
TGTGCCAGCAGCTTGGTGGGCAGGGAAACCTATGGCTACACCTTC
>TRBD2|.|TRBV5-1|TRBJ2-3
CASSSTSGGAGDTQYF
TGCGCCAGCAGCTCCACTAGCGGGGGGGCCGGAGATACGCAGTATTTT
>TRBD2|.|TRBV6-5|TRBJ2-7
CASIILAGDYEQYF
TGTGCCAGCATTATACTAGCGGGAGACTACGAGCAGTACTTC
>.|.|TRBV4-2|TRBJ2-1
CASSRRNEQFF
TGTGCCAGCAGCCGCAGGAATGAGCAGTTCTTC
>TRBD1|.|TRBV9|TRBJ1-1
CASSPQGANTEAFF
TGTGCCAGCAGCCCCCAGGGGGCAAACACTGAAGCTTTCTTT
>.|.|TRBV27|TRBJ2-7
CASSPGQGADKQYF
TGTGCCAGCAGTCCCGGTCAAGGGGCCGACAAGCAGTACTTC
>.|.|TRBV7-2|TRBJ1-1
CASSLDSGSYTEAFF
TGTGCCAGCAGCTTAGATTCAGGGTCTTACACTGAAGCTTTCTTT
>.|once|TRBV10-2|TRBJ1-1
CASSDRLMNTEAFF
TGCGCCAGCAGTGATAGACTGATGAACACTGAAGCTTTCTTT
>.|.|TRBV27|TRBJ2-5
CASSLSERTTQYF
TGTGCCAGCAGTTTATCCGAGCGGACGACCCAGTACTTC
>TRBD2|.|TRBV7-8|TRBJ2-3
CASRATGGPTDTQYF
TGTGCCAGCAGGGCGACGGGGGGGCCCACAGATACGCAGTATTTT
>.|.|TRBV7-2|TRBJ2-6
CASSRAGSGANVLTF
TGTGCCAGCAGTCGGGCAGGGTCGGGGGCCAACGTCCTGACTTTC
>.|.|TRBV6-6|TRBJ2-2
CASSPGANTGELFF
TGTGCCAGCAGTCCGGGAGCGAACACCGGGGAGCTGTTTTTT
>.|.|TRBV28|TRBJ1-2
CASSFLGGLYGYTF
TGTGCCAGCAGTTTCCTGGGGGGGTTGTATGGCTACACCTTC
>.|.|TRBV6-1|TRBJ1-6
CASSAQGGRGGSPLHF
TGTGCCAGCAGTGCCCAAGGGGGGAGGGGTGGATCACCCCTCCACTTT
>.|.|TRBV28|TRBJ1-1
CATREAVVATFF
TGTGCCACACGGGAGGCAGTTGTAGCGACTTTCTTT
>.|few|TRBV5-1|TRBJ2-5
CASSRGSASETQYF
TGCGCCAGCAGTAGGGGCTCGGCGTCCGAGACCCAGTACTTC
>.|.|TRBV7-2|TRBJ1-1
CASSTTGYTEAFF
TGTGCCAGCAGCACCACAGGGTACACTGAAGCTTTCTTT